This T cell receptor beta chain was identified during a study of regulatory T cells in long-lasting Graves disease. Time point specified: newly diagnosed GD, antithyroid drugs for less than 3 months. The TCR library was made from RNA extracted from PBMCs. Investigators prepared the TCR beta libraries by applying iRepertoire HTBI primers and Arm-PCR of CDR3 regions. One entry per CDR3 protein, called by TCRdb with MiXCR from the multiplex PCR reads. The data contain more than 400,000 distinct CDR3 sequences, roughly 17% of them singletons. These same data were also listed under a study on T cells in Graves' hyperthyroidism and ophthalmopathy.

This receptor was obtained from a man aged 35 to 55 with Graves disease. This sample comprised peripheral blood mononuclear cells (PBMCs), obtained at new diagnosis, from a patient treated with antithyroid drugs.

The CDR3 loop is CASSYLYEQFF. Written as DNA, the CDR3 is TGTGCCAGCAGTTATCTCTATGAGCAGTTCTTC. The gene calls are TRBV6-9 and TRBJ2-1; no clear D. This CDR3 region has 11 residues. The germline gives CDR1 MNHGY, CDR2 SVAAGI. The V end lost 2 bases, the J end lost 8 bases, and 4 bases lay between the germline ends.